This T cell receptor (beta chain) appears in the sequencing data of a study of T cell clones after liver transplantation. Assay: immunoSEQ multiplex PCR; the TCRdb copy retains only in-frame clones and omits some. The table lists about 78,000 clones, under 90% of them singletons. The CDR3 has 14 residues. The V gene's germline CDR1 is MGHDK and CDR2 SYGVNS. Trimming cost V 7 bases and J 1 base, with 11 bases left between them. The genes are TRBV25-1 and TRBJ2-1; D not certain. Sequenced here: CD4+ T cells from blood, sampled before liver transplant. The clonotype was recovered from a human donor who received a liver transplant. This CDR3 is CASKARGSYNEQFF. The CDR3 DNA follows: TGTGCCAGCAAGGCCCGAGGATCCTACAATGAGCAGTTCTTC.